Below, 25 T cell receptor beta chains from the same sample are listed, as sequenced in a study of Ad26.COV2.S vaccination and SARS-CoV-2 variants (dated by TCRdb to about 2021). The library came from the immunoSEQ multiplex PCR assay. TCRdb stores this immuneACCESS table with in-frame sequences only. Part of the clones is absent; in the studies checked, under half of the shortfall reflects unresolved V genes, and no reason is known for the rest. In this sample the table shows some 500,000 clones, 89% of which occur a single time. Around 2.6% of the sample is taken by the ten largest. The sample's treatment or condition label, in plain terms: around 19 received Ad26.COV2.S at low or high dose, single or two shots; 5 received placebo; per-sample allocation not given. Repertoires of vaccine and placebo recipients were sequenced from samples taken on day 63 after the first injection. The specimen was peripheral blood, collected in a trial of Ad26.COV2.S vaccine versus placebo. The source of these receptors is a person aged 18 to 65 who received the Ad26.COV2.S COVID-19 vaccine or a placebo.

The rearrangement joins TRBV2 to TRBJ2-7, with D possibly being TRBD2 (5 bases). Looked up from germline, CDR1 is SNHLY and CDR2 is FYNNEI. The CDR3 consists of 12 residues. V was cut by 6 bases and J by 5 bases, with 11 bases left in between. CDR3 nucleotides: TGTGCCAGCAGGACGGACGGGGACGAGCAGTACTTC. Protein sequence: CASRTDGDEQYF.

The CDR3 nucleotides are TGTGCCAGCAGTTGGGGGAGACTCCCCTACGAGCAGTACGTC. Translation: CASSWGRLPYEQYV. This chain uses TRBV6-6 with TRBJ2-7; D possibly uses TRBD1 or TRBD2 (5 bases each). The V end lost 4 bases, the J end lost 2 bases, and 12 bases lay between the germline ends. CDR3 length equals 14 residues. Germline CDR1 MNHNY, CDR2 SVGAGI (reference sequence).

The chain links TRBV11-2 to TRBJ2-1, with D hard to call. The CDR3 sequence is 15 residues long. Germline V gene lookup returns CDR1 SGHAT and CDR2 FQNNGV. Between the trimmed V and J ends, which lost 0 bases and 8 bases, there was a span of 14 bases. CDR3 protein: CASSLEVVGWDEQFF. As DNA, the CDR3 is TGTGCCAGCAGCTTAGAGGTAGTCGGCTGGGATGAGCAGTTCTTC. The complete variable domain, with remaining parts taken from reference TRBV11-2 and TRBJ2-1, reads EAGVAQSPRYKIIEKRQSVAFWCNPISGHATLYWYQQILGQGPKLLIQFQNNGVVDDSQLPKDRFSAERLKGVDSTLKIQPAKLEDSAVYLCASSLEVVGWDEQFFGPGTRLTVL.

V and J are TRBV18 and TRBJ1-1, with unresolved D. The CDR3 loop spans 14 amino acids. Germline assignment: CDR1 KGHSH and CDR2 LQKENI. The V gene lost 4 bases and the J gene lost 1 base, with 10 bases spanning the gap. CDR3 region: CASSLTEANTEAFF. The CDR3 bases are TGTGCCAGCTCACTTACAGAGGCGAACACTGAAGCTTTCTTT.

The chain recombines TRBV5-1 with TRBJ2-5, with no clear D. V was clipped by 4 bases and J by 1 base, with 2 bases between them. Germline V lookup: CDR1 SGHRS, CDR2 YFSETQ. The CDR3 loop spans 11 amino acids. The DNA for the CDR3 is TGCGCCAGCAGCCGCCAAGAGACCCAGTACTTC. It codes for CASSRQETQYF.

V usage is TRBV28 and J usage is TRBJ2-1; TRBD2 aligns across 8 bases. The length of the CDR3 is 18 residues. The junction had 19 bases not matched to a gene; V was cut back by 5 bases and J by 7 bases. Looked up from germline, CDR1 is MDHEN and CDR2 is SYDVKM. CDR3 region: CASSPTGGAGGSGNEQFF. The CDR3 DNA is TGTGCCAGCAGTCCCACGGGGGGGGCGGGAGGCAGTGGTAATGAGCAGTTCTTC. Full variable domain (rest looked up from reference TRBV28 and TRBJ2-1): DVKVTQSSRYLVKRTGEKVFLECVQDMDHENMFWYRQDPGLGLRLIYFSYDVKMKEKGDIPEGYSVSREKKERFSLILESASTNQTSMYLCASSPTGGAGGSGNEQFFGPGTRLTVL.

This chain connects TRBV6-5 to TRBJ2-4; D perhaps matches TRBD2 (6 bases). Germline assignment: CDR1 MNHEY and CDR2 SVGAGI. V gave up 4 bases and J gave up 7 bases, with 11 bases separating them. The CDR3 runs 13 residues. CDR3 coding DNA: TGTGCCAGCAGTTGGGTAGGAGGGAACATTCAGTACTTC. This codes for CASSWVGGNIQYF.

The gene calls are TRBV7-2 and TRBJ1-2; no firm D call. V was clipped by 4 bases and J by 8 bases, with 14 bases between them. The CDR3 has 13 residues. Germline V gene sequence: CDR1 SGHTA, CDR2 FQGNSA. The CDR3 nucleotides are TGTGCCAGCAGCTCAAGGTCCTTGGTAGGCTACACCTTC. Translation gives CASSSRSLVGYTF.

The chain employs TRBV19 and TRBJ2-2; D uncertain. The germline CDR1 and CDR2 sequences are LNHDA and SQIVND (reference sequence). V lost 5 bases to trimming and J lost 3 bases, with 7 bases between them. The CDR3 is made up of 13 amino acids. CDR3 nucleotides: TGTGCCAGTAGTGGGTCCTACACCGGGGAGCTGTTTTTT. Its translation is CASSGSYTGELFF.

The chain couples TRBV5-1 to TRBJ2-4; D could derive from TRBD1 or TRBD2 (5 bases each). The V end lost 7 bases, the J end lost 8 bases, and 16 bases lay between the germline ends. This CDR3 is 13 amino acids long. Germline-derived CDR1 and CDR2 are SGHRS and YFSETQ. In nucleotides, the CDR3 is TGCGCCAGCCGGGACGCTCTTAGGGACATTCAGTACTTC. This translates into CASRDALRDIQYF.

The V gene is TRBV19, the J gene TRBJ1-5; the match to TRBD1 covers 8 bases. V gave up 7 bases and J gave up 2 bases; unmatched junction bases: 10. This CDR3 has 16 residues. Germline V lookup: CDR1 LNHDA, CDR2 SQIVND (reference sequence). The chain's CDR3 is CASTDRGGGGNQPQHF. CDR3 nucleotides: TGTGCCAGTACCGACAGGGGAGGAGGCGGCAATCAGCCCCAGCATTTT.

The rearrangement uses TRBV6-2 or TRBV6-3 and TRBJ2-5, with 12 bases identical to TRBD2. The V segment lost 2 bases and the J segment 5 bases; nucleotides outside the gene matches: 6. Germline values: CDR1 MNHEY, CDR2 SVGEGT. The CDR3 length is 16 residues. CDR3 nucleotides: TGTGCCAGCAGTTACGGCCTAGCGGGGGGGCGTGAGACCCAGTACTTC. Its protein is CASSYGLAGGRETQYF.

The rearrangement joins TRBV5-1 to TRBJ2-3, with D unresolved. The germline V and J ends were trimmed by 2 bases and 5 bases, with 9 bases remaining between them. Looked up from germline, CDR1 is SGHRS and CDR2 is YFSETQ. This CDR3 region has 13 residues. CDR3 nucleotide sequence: TGCGCCAGCAGCTTACGGGCGTTAGATACGCAGTATTTT. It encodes CASSLRALDTQYF.

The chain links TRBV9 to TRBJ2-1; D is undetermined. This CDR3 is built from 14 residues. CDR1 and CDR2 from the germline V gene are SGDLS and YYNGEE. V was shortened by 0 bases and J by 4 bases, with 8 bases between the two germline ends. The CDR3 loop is CASSVAVVYNEQFF. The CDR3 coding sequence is TGTGCCAGCAGCGTAGCGGTGGTGTACAATGAGCAGTTCTTC.

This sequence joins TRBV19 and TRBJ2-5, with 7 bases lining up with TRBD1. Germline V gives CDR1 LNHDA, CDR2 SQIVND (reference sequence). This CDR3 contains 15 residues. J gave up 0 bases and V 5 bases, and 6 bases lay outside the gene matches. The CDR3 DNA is TGTGCCAGTAGTGTCTCAGGGGGTAACCAAGAGACCCAGTACTTC. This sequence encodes CASSVSGGNQETQYF.

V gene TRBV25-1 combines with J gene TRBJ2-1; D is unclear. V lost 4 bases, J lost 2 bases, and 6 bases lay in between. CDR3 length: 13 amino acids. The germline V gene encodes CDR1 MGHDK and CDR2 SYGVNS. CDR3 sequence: CASSVAAYNEQFF. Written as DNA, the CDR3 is TGTGCCAGCAGTGTGGCGGCCTACAATGAGCAGTTCTTC.

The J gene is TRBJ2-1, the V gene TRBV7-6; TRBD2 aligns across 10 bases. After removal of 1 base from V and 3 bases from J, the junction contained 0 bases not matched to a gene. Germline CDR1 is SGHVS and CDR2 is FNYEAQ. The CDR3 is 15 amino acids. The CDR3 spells CASSLGLAGYNEQFF. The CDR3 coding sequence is TGTGCCAGCAGCTTAGGACTAGCGGGCTACAATGAGCAGTTCTTC.

Here the CDR3 reads CASSLGGGDRSYEQYF. The CDR3 DNA follows: TGCGCCAGCAGCTTGGGAGGAGGAGACAGGTCCTACGAGCAGTACTTC. This chain uses TRBV5-1 with TRBJ2-7, with D perhaps matching TRBD1 (6 bases). CDR1 SGHRS and CDR2 YFSETQ come from the germline V gene. The V and J ends lost 0 bases and 1 base respectively, with 14 bases between them. The length of the CDR3 is 16 residues.

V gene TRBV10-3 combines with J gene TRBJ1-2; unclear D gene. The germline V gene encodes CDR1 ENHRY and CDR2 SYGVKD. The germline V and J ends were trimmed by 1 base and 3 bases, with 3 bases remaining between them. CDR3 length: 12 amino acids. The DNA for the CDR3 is TGTGCCATCAGTGAGTTAGACTATGGCTACACCTTC. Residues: CAISELDYGYTF.

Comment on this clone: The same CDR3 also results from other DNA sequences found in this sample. The CDR3 reads CASSVQSSGNTIYF. The CDR3 DNA follows: TGTGCCAGCAGCGTGCAGAGTTCTGGAAACACCATATATTTT. V gene TRBV9 combines with J gene TRBJ1-3, with unresolved D. Per germline, CDR1 SGDLS and CDR2 YYNGEE. Trimming removed 2 bases from V and 1 base from J, with 7 bases in between. CDR3 size: 14 residues.

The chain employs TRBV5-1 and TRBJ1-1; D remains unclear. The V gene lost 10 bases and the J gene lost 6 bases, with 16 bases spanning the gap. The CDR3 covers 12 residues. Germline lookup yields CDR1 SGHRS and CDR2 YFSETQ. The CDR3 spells CASGEQISEAFF. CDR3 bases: TGCGCCTCCGGGGAGCAAATCTCTGAAGCTTTCTTT.

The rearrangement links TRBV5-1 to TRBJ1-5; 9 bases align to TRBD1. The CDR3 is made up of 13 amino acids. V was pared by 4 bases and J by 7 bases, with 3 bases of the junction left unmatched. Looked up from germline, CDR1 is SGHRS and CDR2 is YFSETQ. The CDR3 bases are TGCGCCAGCAGCGCTGGACAGGGGCAGCCCCAGCATTTT. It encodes CASSAGQGQPQHF.

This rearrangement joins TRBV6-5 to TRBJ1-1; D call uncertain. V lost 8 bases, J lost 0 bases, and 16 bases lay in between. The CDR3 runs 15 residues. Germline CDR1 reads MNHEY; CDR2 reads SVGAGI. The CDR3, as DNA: TGTGCCAGCCCCCGGGGAGGGTGGATGAACACTGAAGCTTTCTTT. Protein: CASPRGGWMNTEAFF.

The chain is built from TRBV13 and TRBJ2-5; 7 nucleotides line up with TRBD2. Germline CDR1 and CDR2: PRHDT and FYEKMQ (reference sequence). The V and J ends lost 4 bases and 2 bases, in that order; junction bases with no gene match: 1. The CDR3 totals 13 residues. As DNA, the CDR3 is TGTGCCAGCAGCTGGGGACTACAAGAGACCCAGTACTTC. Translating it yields CASSWGLQETQYF.

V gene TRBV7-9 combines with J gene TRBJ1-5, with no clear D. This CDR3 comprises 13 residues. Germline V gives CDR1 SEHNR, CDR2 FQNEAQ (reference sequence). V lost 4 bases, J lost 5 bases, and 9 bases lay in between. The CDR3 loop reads CASSSKFDQPQHF. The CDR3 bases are TGTGCCAGCAGCTCCAAATTCGATCAGCCCCAGCATTTT.